This T cell receptor beta chain was retrieved from a study of shared clonotypes between healthy human individuals. The CDR3 sequence is 14 residues long. Germline loops: CDR1 SGHKS, CDR2 YYEKEE (reference sequence). V lost 4 bases and J lost 5; bases outside the gene matches: 5. Only Caucasian adults living in Nashville, Tennessee made up the donor group. Turning to this clone: Its cognate antigen is unknown.

Study outcomes and limitations: When naive CD4 clonotypes were compared across a handful of donors, around 4.6% were shared.

For sorted subsets, about 190 ng DNA per replicate equaled roughly 30,000 T cell genomes. Measured with immunoSEQ multiplex PCR; TCRdb has only the in-frame clones, and not every one. The table has roughly 1,500,000 clones, nearly 99% seen once. The sample taken for sequencing was naive CD4+ T cells sorted from blood. Noted subset: CD45RA+ positively selected. This chain uses TRBV5-5 with TRBJ1-4; 7 nucleotides line up with TRBD1. This sequence originates from a man under 40 in good health. The chain's CDR3 is CASSRTGGNEKLFF. The CDR3 coding sequence is TGTGCCAGCAGCAGGACAGGCGGGAATGAAAAACTGTTTTTT.